The clone carrying this T cell receptor beta chain occurred many times. As yet, its antigen is unknown. The CDR3 has 17 amino acids. V gave up 5 bases and J gave up 5 bases; unmatched junction bases: 8. Germline V gene data show CDR1 as SGHTA and CDR2 as FQGNSA. This entry belongs to a study of regulatory T cells in long-lasting Graves disease. Researchers made TCR beta libraries by using iRepertoire HTBI primers and running Arm-PCR on CDR3 regions. One entry per CDR3 protein results from TCRdb running MiXCR on the multiplex PCR reads. This sample has around 360,000 distinct CDR3 sequences; 16% occur once, and the top ten carry 20%. Time point: newly diagnosed GD, antithyroid drugs for less than 3 months. From PBMCs, RNA was extracted and then used to make the TCR library. General study points: The work looked only at peripheral blood and did not look at thyroid tissue. Persistent disease preferred TRBV28, TRBJ1-2 and TRBJ2-5.

These data were likewise used in another study, on T cells in Graves' hyperthyroidism and ophthalmopathy. From that report: Most thyroid clonotypes expanded above 0.001 were also detected in blood.

The clonotype was recovered from a woman between 18 and 29 years old with Graves disease. The sample in question was peripheral blood mononuclear cells (PBMCs), obtained at new diagnosis, from a patient treated with antithyroid drugs. The J gene is TRBJ2-1, the V gene TRBV7-2; 14 positions match TRBD2. CDR3 loop: CASSPGTSGSRDNEQFF. The DNA for the CDR3 is TGTGCCAGCAGCCCAGGGACTAGCGGGAGTCGGGACAATGAGCAGTTCTTC. The whole variable domain, filled in from reference TRBV7-2 and TRBJ2-1, reads GAGVSQSPSNKVTEKGKDVELRCDPISGHTALYWYRQSLGQGLEFLIYFQGNSAPDKSGLPSDRFSAERTGGSVSTLTIQRTQQEDSAVYLCASSPGTSGSRDNEQFFGPGTRLTVL.